The 19 T cell receptor beta chains below were found in one sample sequenced in a study of CD8+CD57+ T cells in acquired aplastic anemia. Patients who underwent sequencing had shown CD8+CD57+ cell expansion by flow cytometry. The use of genomic DNA as template underpinned the TCR beta VDJ and CDR3 profiling. TCRdb re-called the reads through MiXCR, storing one row per CDR3 protein. The table records under 350,000 distinct CDR3 sequences, about three fifths of them present only once. Sequenced input: sorted CD4+, CD8+, or CD8+CD57+ T cells (not recorded which) from PBMCs. The receptors here all came from a human donor with aplastic anemia.

This clonotype was seen at least ten times. The rearrangement joins TRBV19 to TRBJ2-1; a weak D match, TRBD2 (5 bases). Trimming shortened V by 3 bases and J by 8 bases, and 11 bases separated the two germline ends. The CDR3 is made up of 13 amino acids. CDR1 and CDR2 from the germline V gene are LNHDA and SQIVND (reference sequence). The CDR3 DNA reads as TGTGCCAGTAGTATGGGTGTGAGGGATGAGCAGTTCTTC. Translated: CASSMGVRDEQFF.

V gene TRBV24-1 combines with J gene TRBJ2-3, with D possibly called TRBD1 or TRBD2 (5 bases each). CDR3 length equals 17 residues. Germline CDR1 KGHDR, CDR2 SFDVKD. V was trimmed by 0 bases and J by 1 base, leaving 13 bases between them. CDR3 nucleotides: TGTGCCACCAGTGATTTGCCCGGCAGGGAGCGCACAGATACGCAGTATTTT. Translation gives CATSDLPGRERTDTQYF.

This clonotype was observed at least ten times. The chain links TRBV27 to TRBJ2-1; 7 bases agree with TRBD1. CDR1 is MNHEY and CDR2 is SMNVEV in the germline V gene (reference sequence). This CDR3 region has 14 residues. Losses at the gene ends were 7 bases for V and 4 bases for J; bases not matched to a gene: 7. The chain's CDR3 is CASTSSGQYNEQFF. The CDR3 nucleotides read TGTGCCAGCACCTCCTCGGGACAGTACAATGAGCAGTTCTTC.

In this sample, this clonotype turned up once. This chain joins TRBV7-2 and TRBJ1-1; D gene ambiguous. From germline, CDR1 is SGHTA and CDR2 FQGNSA. Trimming removed 6 bases from V and 1 base from J, with 9 bases in between. The CDR3 covers 13 residues. CDR3 in amino acids: CASRLDGNTEAFF. CDR3 DNA sequence: TGTGCCAGCAGGCTTGACGGGAACACTGAAGCTTTCTTT.

V usage is TRBV12-5 and J usage is TRBJ2-7, with D tentatively TRBD1 (5 bases). CDR1 and CDR2 from the germline V gene are LGHNT and FRNRAP. V gave up 3 bases and J gave up 5 bases, with 17 bases separating them. The CDR3 totals 15 residues. CDR3 coding DNA: TGTGCTAGTGGTTTACAGGCTACCCCGACCCACGAGCAGTACTTC. Its protein is CASGLQATPTHEQYF.

This clonotype was detected many times. The rearrangement joins TRBV3-1 to TRBJ2-5; 10 positions match TRBD2. V gave up 6 bases and J gave up 2 bases; unmatched junction bases: 6. This CDR3 has 15 residues. In germline, CDR1 is LGHDT, CDR2 YNNKEL (reference sequence). Here the CDR3 DNA reads TGTGCCAGCAGTCGAATAGCGGGGGGACAAGAGACCCAGTACTTC. This gives the protein CASSRIAGGQETQYF.

As for this clonotype: A read error may produce the germline difference seen at one junction end. The CDR3 nucleotides are TGTGCCAGCAGCTTACCAAAAACCTTCGGAGCCGAGTGGGGCTTC. The encoded protein is CASSLPKTFGAEWGF. The chain is built from TRBV7-8 and TRBJ2-7; D is unresolved. Germline values: CDR1 SGHVS, CDR2 FQNEAQ. The CDR3 is 15 residues long.

This chain connects TRBV7-9 to TRBJ1-4; 12 bases agree with TRBD1. V shed 5 bases, J shed 4 bases, and the junction held 8 bases outside the gene matches. Germline V lookup: CDR1 SEHNR, CDR2 FQNEAQ (reference sequence). The CDR3 is made up of 17 amino acids. The CDR3 DNA is TGTGCCAGCAGCGCCCGGGACAGGGGGCAGATTAATGAAAAACTGTTTTTT. Residues: CASSARDRGQINEKLFF.

J is TRBJ1-1 and V is TRBV12-3 or TRBV12-4; the D is unclear. Trimming took 6 bases from V and 0 from J, leaving 14 bases between them. The CDR3 is 15 amino acids. CDR3 sequence reads: CASSCDGYLNTEAFF. Written as DNA, the CDR3 is TGTGCCAGCAGCTGTGACGGCTACTTGAACACTGAAGCTTTCTTT.

The CDR3 loop is CASSQLPGQGKETQYF. The CDR3 DNA sequence: TGTGCCAGCAGCCAACTCCCGGGACAGGGCAAAGAGACCCAGTACTTC. The chain employs TRBV14 and TRBJ2-5, with TRBD1 matching 9 bases. Per germline, CDR1 SGHDN and CDR2 FVKESK. The CDR3 consists of 16 residues. The ends lost 2 bases at V and 3 bases at J; junction bases unmatched: 7.

The sample holds many counts of this clonotype. The gene calls are TRBV6-6 and TRBJ1-6; 7 bases are shared with TRBD1. The germline V gene encodes CDR1 MNHNY and CDR2 SVGAGI (reference sequence). The junction had 10 bases not matched to a gene; V was cut back by 7 bases and J by 7 bases. The CDR3 length is 15 residues. The CDR3 region is CASTPQGLGNSPLHF. CDR3 DNA: TGTGCCAGCACCCCACAGGGGCTAGGGAATTCACCCCTCCACTTT.

This clonotype came up many times. The chain uses TRBV5-8 and TRBJ1-5; D is undetermined. Per germline, CDR1 SGHTS and CDR2 YDEGEE. V was clipped by 8 bases and J by 2 bases, with 14 bases between them. The length of the CDR3 is 14 residues. The CDR3: CASNNQVGNQPQHF. DNA for the CDR3: TGTGCCAGTAATAACCAGGTTGGCAATCAGCCCCAGCATTTT.

The rearrangement joins TRBV15 to TRBJ2-7, with 13 bases identical to TRBD2. Germline values: CDR1 LNHNV, CDR2 YYDKDF (reference sequence). The CDR3 is 16 residues long. After removal of 1 base from V and 2 bases from J, the junction contained 2 bases not matched to a gene. The CDR3 DNA sequence: TGTGCCACCAGCAGAGGGGGGACTAGCGGGGCCTACGAGCAGTACTTC. This translates into CATSRGGTSGAYEQYF.

The chain links TRBV20-1 to TRBJ2-3; D unresolved. Germline V CDR1 and CDR2: DFQATT, SNEGSKA (reference sequence). Trimming cost V 3 bases and J 3 bases, with 7 bases left between them. This CDR3 contains 12 residues. CDR3 sequence (DNA): TGCAGTGCTAGGGATCAGACAGATACGCAGTATTTT. Translating it yields CSARDQTDTQYF.

With regard to this clonotype: Sequence at one end of the junction differs from germline and may be a read error. V and J are TRBV5-4 and TRBJ2-1, with a possible D match to TRBD2 (6 bases). This CDR3 region has 16 residues. Germline V gene data show CDR1 as SGHNT and CDR2 as YYREEE (reference sequence). CDR3 sequence reads: CASSLGLRASYNEQFF. The CDR3 region has the DNA TGTGCCAGCAGTTTGGGACTCAGAGCCTCCTACAATGAGCAGTTCTTC.

This clonotype has at least ten counts. The chain combines TRBV5-1 with TRBJ1-2; a weak D match, TRBD1 (6 bases). Germline V gives CDR1 SGHRS, CDR2 YFSETQ. The CDR3 is made up of 15 amino acids. Trimming left V 4 bases short and J 6 bases short, with 19 bases between. The CDR3 nucleotides are TGCGCCAGCAGCCCAAGTACAGGGATGATCGATGGCTACACCTTC. Amino acids: CASSPSTGMIDGYTF.

This clonotype was seen only a few times. The gene calls are TRBV10-3 and TRBJ1-2; D possibly corresponds to TRBD1 (5 bases). V was trimmed by 2 bases and J by 1 base, leaving 8 bases between them. The CDR3 covers 14 residues. CDR1 is ENHRY and CDR2 is SYGVKD in the germline V gene. The CDR3 protein is CAISEDDSNYGYTF. CDR3 nucleotide sequence: TGTGCCATCAGTGAGGACGACAGTAACTATGGCTACACCTTC.

This clonotype was detected ten times or more. The chain has TRBV11-2 and TRBJ2-5, with D unresolved. Germline assignment: CDR1 SGHAT and CDR2 FQNNGV. The CDR3 has 15 amino acids. V lost 2 bases, J lost 4 bases, and 14 bases lay in between. CDR3 coding DNA: TGTGCCAGCAGCTTACATCCTGCGGTGGGAGAGACCCAGTACTTC. The encoded protein is CASSLHPAVGETQYF.

This clonotype was found many times. The CDR3 sequence is CASITGTGGEKLFF. The CDR3 bases are TGTGCCAGCATTACCGGGACAGGGGGTGAAAAACTGTTTTTT. This chain connects TRBV6-6 to TRBJ1-4, with TRBD1 matching over 11 bases. V lost 7 bases to trimming and J lost 7 bases; unmatched junction nucleotides: 5. The CDR3 has 14 amino acids. CDR1 is MNHNY and CDR2 is SVGAGI in the germline V gene (reference sequence).